The 22 T cell receptor beta chains in this list originate from one sample, sequenced in a study of T-cell reconstitution after alpha-beta-depleted transplantation in children. A library of TCRbeta sequences, prepared with unique molecular identifiers, was generated. MiXCR, applied by TCRdb to the PCR reads, yields one record per CDR3 protein. Altogether some 830,000 distinct CDR3 sequences are present, less than 20% being singletons, with the ten largest covering about 5%. Sequenced here: PBMCs, mostly from graft donor cells, sampled 360 days after TCRalphabeta/CD19-depleted stem cell transplant. These receptors all stem from a male patient aged 10-17 years who had a stem cell transplant for acute lymphoblastic leukemia, so the T cells may come from the graft donor.

The chain carries TRBV27 and TRBJ2-5; D uncertain. Trimming shortened V by 5 bases and J by 3 bases, and 16 bases separated the two germline ends. The germline gives CDR1 MNHEY, CDR2 SMNVEV (reference sequence). This CDR3 region has 15 residues. The CDR3 here is CASSPRWGPEETQYF. The CDR3 coding sequence is TGTGCCAGCAGTCCGAGATGGGGTCCTGAAGAGACCCAGTACTTC.

This clonotype came up many times. This chain joins TRBV29-1 and TRBJ2-3, with TRBD1 matching 9 bases. Unmatched junction bases numbered 8, after V lost 5 bases and J lost 5 bases. Germline V gene data show CDR1 as SQVTM and CDR2 as ANQGSEA. The CDR3 runs 14 residues. The CDR3 DNA sequence: TGCAGCGTTCAACCGGGACAGGGACGAGATACGCAGTATTTT. It yields the protein CSVQPGQGRDTQYF.

This clonotype was seen a few times. The V call is TRBV5-1, the J call TRBJ2-1, with 11 positions matching TRBD1. The junction had 3 bases not matched to a gene; V was cut back by 0 bases and J by 1 base. The CDR3 is made up of 17 amino acids. Germline V gene sequence: CDR1 SGHRS, CDR2 YFSETQ. CDR3 bases: TGCGCCAGCAGCTTGGGGGGACAGGGGGTTTCCTACAATGAGCAGTTCTTC. The encoded protein is CASSLGGQGVSYNEQFF.

This clonotype was picked up many times. The chain links TRBV10-2 to TRBJ2-5; D is possibly TRBD1 (5 bases). The germline V gene has CDR1 WSHSY and CDR2 SAAADI. The CDR3 loop spans 12 amino acids. V was shortened by 7 bases and J by 3 bases, with 9 bases between the two germline ends. The chain's CDR3 is CASMGPEETQYF. The CDR3 DNA sequence: TGCGCCAGCATGGGGCCTGAAGAGACCCAGTACTTC.

This clonotype was picked up a small number of times. This chain links TRBV2 with TRBJ2-4; D tentatively reads TRBD1 or TRBD2 (5 bases each). This CDR3 is built from 14 residues. Germline CDR1 is SNHLY and CDR2 is FYNNEI. The V end lost 4 bases, the J end lost 10 bases, and 17 bases lay between the germline ends. The CDR3 is CASSGGKGLGIQYF. CDR3 in DNA: TGTGCCAGCAGTGGAGGGAAGGGGTTGGGGATTCAGTACTTC.

This clonotype was counted between two and nine times. This sequence joins TRBV24-1 and TRBJ2-3, with 10 bases fitting TRBD1. Germline V gene lookup returns CDR1 KGHDR and CDR2 SFDVKD. J lost 3 bases, V lost 3 bases, and 8 bases had no gene match. The CDR3 totals 17 residues. The CDR3 protein is CATSDPRDRGATDTQYF. CDR3 coding DNA: TGTGCCACCAGTGATCCCCGGGACAGGGGCGCGACAGATACGCAGTATTTT.

There are a few counts of this clonotype. The genes are TRBV12-3 or TRBV12-4 and TRBJ2-1; the D is unclear. CDR3 length: 13 amino acids. V lost 3 bases to trimming and J lost 5 bases, with 8 bases between them. CDR3 residues: CASSFQENNEQFF. In nucleotides, the CDR3 is TGTGCCAGCAGTTTCCAGGAAAACAATGAGCAGTTCTTC.

This clonotype was observed a few times. The chain carries TRBV5-1 and TRBJ1-3, with D unclear. Between the trimmed V and J ends, which lost 2 bases and 2 bases, there was a span of 11 bases. This CDR3 comprises 15 residues. The germline V gene encodes CDR1 SGHRS and CDR2 YFSETQ. CDR3 residues: CASSFWIGPGNTIYF. Written as DNA, the CDR3 is TGCGCCAGCAGCTTTTGGATCGGCCCTGGAAACACCATATATTTT.

This clonotype has at least ten counts. V and J are TRBV18 and TRBJ2-1; 14 bases are shared with TRBD2. CDR1 is KGHSH and CDR2 is LQKENI in the germline V gene. V lost 0 bases, J lost 8 bases, and 6 bases stayed unmatched. CDR3 size: 17 residues. The CDR3 loop is CASSPPWTSGRRDEQFF. In nucleotides, the CDR3 is TGTGCCAGCTCACCACCTTGGACTAGCGGGAGGAGGGATGAGCAGTTCTTC.

The chain links TRBV9 to TRBJ2-1; 7 bases line up with TRBD2. Unmatched junction bases numbered 10, after V lost 1 base and J lost 9 bases. Per the germline V gene, CDR1 is SGDLS and CDR2 is YYNGEE. The length of the CDR3 is 15 residues. CDR3 in DNA: TGTGCCAGCAGCGTAAGGGTAGCGGGTCCCAGTGAGCAGTTCTTC. Protein sequence: CASSVRVAGPSEQFF. The full variable domain, rest sourced from reference TRBV9 and TRBJ2-1, is DSGVTQTPKHLITATGQRVTLRCSPRSGDLSVYWYQQSLDQGLQFLIQYYNGEERAKGNILERFSAQQFPDLHSELNLSSLELGDSALYFCASSVRVAGPSEQFFGPGTRLTVL.

This clonotype has ten or more counts. This sequence joins TRBV7-9 and TRBJ2-7, with D hard to call. The germline V gene encodes CDR1 SEHNR and CDR2 FQNEAQ (reference sequence). CDR3 length: 15 residues. Between the trimmed V and J ends, which lost 4 bases and 3 bases, there was a span of 16 bases. As DNA, the CDR3 is TGTGCCAGCAGCTCTGAGGTCAAGTGGAGCTACGAGCAGTACTTC. It encodes CASSSEVKWSYEQYF.

The chain links TRBV2 to TRBJ1-1; D possibly corresponds to TRBD1 (6 bases). The CDR3 sequence is 13 residues long. Trimming shortened V by 6 bases and J by 6 bases, and 14 bases separated the two germline ends. Germline CDR1 is SNHLY and CDR2 is FYNNEI. The CDR3 bases are TGTGCCAGCAGCCCCGACAGGAGGGCTGAAGCTTTCTTT. Amino acid sequence: CASSPDRRAEAFF.

Note on this clonotype: This could be a read error, since a much larger clone is one nucleotide away. The chain employs TRBV9 and TRBJ2-2; D is unresolved. The CDR3 is made up of 13 amino acids. Trimming cost V 0 bases and J 3 bases, with 3 bases left between them. Per germline, CDR1 SGDLS and CDR2 YYNGEE. Here the CDR3 DNA reads TGTGCCAGCAGCGTAGATTACACCGGGGAGCTGTTTTTT. Its translation: CASSVDYTGELFF.

The V and J genes are TRBV10-3 and TRBJ2-7, with 8 bases matching TRBD1. This CDR3 contains 13 residues. The germline CDR1 and CDR2 sequences are ENHRY and SYGVKD. V trimming: 6 bases; J trimming: 3 bases; junction bases outside the gene matches: 4. CDR3 amino acids: CAIRVTGGYEQYF. CDR3 in DNA: TGTGCCATCAGGGTTACAGGGGGCTACGAGCAGTACTTC.

The rearrangement links TRBV5-1 to TRBJ2-7; 11 bases align to TRBD1. V lost 0 bases, J lost 3 bases, and 5 bases stayed unmatched. CDR1 and CDR2 (germline): SGHRS, YFSETQ. This CDR3 spans 16 amino acids. The CDR3 region is CASSLAKGTGGYEQYF. CDR3 sequence (DNA): TGCGCCAGCAGCTTGGCCAAAGGGACAGGGGGCTACGAGCAGTACTTC.

The V gene is TRBV5-1, the J gene TRBJ2-4; 9 positions match TRBD1. The germline CDR1 and CDR2 sequences are SGHRS and YFSETQ. The CDR3 runs 17 residues. V was clipped by 0 bases and J by 9 bases; unmatched bases: 13. The CDR3 DNA reads TGCGCCAGCAGCTTGGACTCCGGGACAGGGAGTTTGGGCATTCAGTACTTC. Protein sequence: CASSLDSGTGSLGIQYF.

The rearrangement links TRBV5-1 to TRBJ2-1; D not certain. Germline V gene lookup returns CDR1 SGHRS and CDR2 YFSETQ. V gave up 3 bases and J gave up 7 bases, with 14 bases separating them. The CDR3 spans 14 residues. CDR3 in amino acids: CASSSSDAGNEQFF. DNA for the CDR3: TGCGCCAGCAGCTCTAGTGACGCAGGAAATGAGCAGTTCTTC. Supplemented by reference TRBV5-1 and TRBJ2-1, the full variable domain reads KAGVTQTPRYLIKTRGQQVTLSCSPISGHRSVSWYQQTPGQGLQFLFEYFSETQRNKGNFPGRFSGRQFSNSRSEMNVSTLELGDSALYLCASSSSDAGNEQFFGPGTRLTVL.

The table lists this clonotype with a few counts. The rearrangement links TRBV5-1 to TRBJ1-2, with TRBD1 identical over 8 bases. V lost 3 bases and J lost 2; bases outside the gene matches: 6. The CDR3 is 15 residues long. Germline V CDR1 and CDR2: SGHRS, YFSETQ. The CDR3 DNA reads as TGCGCCAGCAGCTCACGGACAGGGTACAACTATGGCTACACCTTC. It is translated as CASSSRTGYNYGYTF.

The chain has TRBV2 and TRBJ1-3; maybe TRBD1 (5 bases). Trimming removed 6 bases at V and 5 bases at J, with 14 bases between. Germline CDR1 is SNHLY and CDR2 is FYNNEI. This CDR3 spans 14 amino acids. In DNA form, the CDR3 reads TGTGCCAGCAGAAAGGACACCGGTAGAAACACCATATATTTT. This sequence encodes CASRKDTGRNTIYF.

The chain couples TRBV30 to TRBJ2-7; the match to TRBD2 covers 8 bases. Germline V gene sequence: CDR1 GTSNPN, CDR2 SVGIG (reference sequence). The CDR3 has 17 residues. V was clipped by 3 bases and J by 2 bases; unmatched bases: 15. As DNA, the CDR3 is TGTGCCTGGAGGCACCCTTCGCTAGCGGGCGGTGCCTACGAGCAGTACTTC. This encodes CAWRHPSLAGGAYEQYF.

In this sample, this clonotype turned up many times. The chain links TRBV29-1 to TRBJ2-7, with 11 bases matching TRBD2. Germline CDR1 reads SQVTM; CDR2 reads ANQGSEA. The CDR3 totals 16 residues. The V segment lost 1 base and the J segment 0 bases; nucleotides outside the gene matches: 5. CDR3 sequence (DNA): TGCAGCGTTGAAGGGACGACTAGCGGGAACTCCTACGAGCAGTACTTC. Translation: CSVEGTTSGNSYEQYF.

There are a few counts of this clonotype. The rearrangement joins TRBV7-6 to TRBJ2-1; possibly TRBD2 for D (5 bases). CDR3 length equals 14 residues. Germline CDR1 reads SGHVS; CDR2 reads FNYEAQ. Trimming removed 7 bases from V and 4 bases from J, with 14 bases in between. As DNA, the CDR3 is TGTGCCAGCACCCCCGGGGTTTCGTACAATGAGCAGTTCTTC. This translates into CASTPGVSYNEQFF. Looking up the rest from reference TRBV7-6 and TRBJ2-1 gives the full variable domain: GAGVSQSPRYKVTKRGQDVALRCDPISGHVSLYWYRQALGQGPEFLTYFNYEAQQDKSGLPNDRFSAERPEGSISTLTIQRTEQRDSAMYRCASTPGVSYNEQFFGPGTRLTVL.